The entry below describes one T cell receptor beta chain. Its target is not known. The data were taken from a study of T cell responses to AZD1222 COVID-19 vaccine. Overall study context: Second-dose groups at about 4 or about 12 weeks were pooled.

The germline V gene has CDR1 SGHDT and CDR2 YYEEEE. Trimming removed 0 bases from V and 4 bases from J; junction bases left unmatched: 9. The CDR3 is 16 amino acids. Findings of the study overall: The breadth and depth of Spike-specific TCRs increased once two AZD1222 doses had been given.

Clones were sequenced by immunoSEQ multiplex PCR, and TCRdb holds only the in-frame ones, with some missing. The sample shows about 140,000 clones, roughly 90% of them seen only once. The sequence was obtained from an adult in good health. This specimen consisted of peripheral blood, obtained on day 0 of AZD1222 vaccination. The chain has TRBV5-6 and TRBJ1-2, with 7 bases matching TRBD1. CDR3 region: CASSLVGTEILYGYTF. CDR3 DNA sequence: TGTGCCAGCAGCTTGGTAGGGACAGAGATCCTCTATGGCTACACCTTC.